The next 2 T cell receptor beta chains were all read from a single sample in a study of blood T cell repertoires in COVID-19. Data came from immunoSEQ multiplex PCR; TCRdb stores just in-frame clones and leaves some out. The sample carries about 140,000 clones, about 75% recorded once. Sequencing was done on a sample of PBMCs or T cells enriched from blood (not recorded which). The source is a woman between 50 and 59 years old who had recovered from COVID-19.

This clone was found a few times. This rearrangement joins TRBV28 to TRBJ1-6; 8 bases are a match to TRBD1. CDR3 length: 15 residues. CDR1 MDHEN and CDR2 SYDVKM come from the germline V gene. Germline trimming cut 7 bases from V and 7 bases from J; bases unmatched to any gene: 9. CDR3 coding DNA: TGTGCCAGCACCCCCCGCGGGACAGGCAATTCACCCCTCCACTTT. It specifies CASTPRGTGNSPLHF.

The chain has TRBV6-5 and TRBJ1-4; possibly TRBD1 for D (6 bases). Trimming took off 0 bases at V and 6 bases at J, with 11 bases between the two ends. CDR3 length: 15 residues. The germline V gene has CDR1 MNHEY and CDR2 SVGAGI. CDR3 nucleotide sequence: TGTGCCAGCAGTTACTCACAGGGTCCTTATGAAAAACTGTTTTTT. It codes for CASSYSQGPYEKLFF.